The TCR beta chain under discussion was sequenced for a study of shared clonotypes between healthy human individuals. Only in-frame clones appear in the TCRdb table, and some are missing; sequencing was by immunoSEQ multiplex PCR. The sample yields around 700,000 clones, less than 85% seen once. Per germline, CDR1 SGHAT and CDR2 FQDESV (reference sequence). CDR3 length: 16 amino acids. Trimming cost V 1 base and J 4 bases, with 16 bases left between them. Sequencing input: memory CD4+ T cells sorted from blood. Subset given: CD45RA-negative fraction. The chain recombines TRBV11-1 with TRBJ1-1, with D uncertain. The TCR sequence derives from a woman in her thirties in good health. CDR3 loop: CASSLVRGWPLTEAFF. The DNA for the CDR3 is TGTGCCAGCAGCTTAGTTCGGGGTTGGCCGCTCACTGAAGCTTTCTTT.